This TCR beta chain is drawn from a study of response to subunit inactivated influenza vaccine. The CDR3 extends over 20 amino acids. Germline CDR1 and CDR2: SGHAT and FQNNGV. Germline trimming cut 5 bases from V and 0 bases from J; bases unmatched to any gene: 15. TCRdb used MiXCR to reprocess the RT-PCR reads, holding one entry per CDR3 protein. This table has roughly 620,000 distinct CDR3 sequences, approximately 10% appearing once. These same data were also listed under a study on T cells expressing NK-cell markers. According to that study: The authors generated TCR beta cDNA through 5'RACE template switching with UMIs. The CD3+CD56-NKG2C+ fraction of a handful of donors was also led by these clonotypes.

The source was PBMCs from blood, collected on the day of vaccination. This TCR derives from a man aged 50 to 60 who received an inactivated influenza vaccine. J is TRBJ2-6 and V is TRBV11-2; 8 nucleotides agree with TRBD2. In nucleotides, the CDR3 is TGTGCCAGCAGCCCGACCCAATTAGCGGGACTCGTCTCTGGGGCCAACGTCCTGACTTTC. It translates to CASSPTQLAGLVSGANVLTF.